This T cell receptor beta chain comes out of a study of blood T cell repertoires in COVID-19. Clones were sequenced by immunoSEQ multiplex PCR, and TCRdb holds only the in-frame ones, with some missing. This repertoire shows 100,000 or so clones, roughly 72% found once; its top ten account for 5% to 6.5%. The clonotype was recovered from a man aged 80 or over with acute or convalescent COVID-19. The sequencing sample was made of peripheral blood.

This CDR3 is CASSLSGTGSYNEQFF. The CDR3 DNA follows: TGTGCCAGCAGTTTATCGGGGACAGGGTCCTACAATGAGCAGTTCTTC. This rearrangement joins TRBV27 to TRBJ2-1; the match to TRBD1 covers 9 bases. There are 16 residues in the CDR3. CDR1 and CDR2 from the germline V gene are MNHEY and SMNVEV (reference sequence). V lost 0 bases, J lost 1 base, and 1 base stayed unmatched.